These 12 T cell receptor beta chains were sequenced from one sample in a study of blood T cell repertoires in COVID-19. Generated by immunoSEQ multiplex PCR, the TCRdb table keeps only in-frame clones and is missing some. The repertoire consists of around 300,000 clones, with 89% occurring once and the leading ten covering 2% to 2.5%. The specimen was peripheral blood. The receptors stem from a man aged 45-65 years with acute or convalescent COVID-19.

The V gene is TRBV3-1 (or the pseudogene TRBV3-2), the J gene TRBJ2-1; weak D call: TRBD2 (5 bases). This CDR3 is 14 amino acids long. V was shortened by 7 bases and J by 8 bases, with 18 bases between the two germline ends. Germline CDR1 and CDR2: LGHDT and YNNKEL (reference sequence). Written as DNA, the CDR3 is TGTGCCAGCACCGACGGCGGGCCTTGGTATGAGCAGTTCTTC. This encodes CASTDGGPWYEQFF.

The chain combines TRBV5-6 with TRBJ2-5; 10 nucleotides match TRBD2. From germline, CDR1 is SGHDT and CDR2 YYEEEE. V lost 4 bases to trimming and J lost 1 base; unmatched junction nucleotides: 10. There are 17 residues in the CDR3. This CDR3 is CASSGRLTSGFQETQYF. In nucleotides, the CDR3 is TGTGCCAGCAGCGGCCGACTGACTAGCGGGTTCCAAGAGACCCAGTACTTC.

This clone was seen only once. The J gene is TRBJ2-2, the V gene TRBV2, with 9 bases that match TRBD1. Losses at the gene ends were 6 bases for V and 6 bases for J; bases not matched to a gene: 11. The germline V gene encodes CDR1 SNHLY and CDR2 FYNNEI. The CDR3 is 16 amino acids. CDR3 DNA: TGTGCCAGCAGCACTACCGGGACAGGGTCGGCCGGGGAGCTGTTTTTT. It translates to CASSTTGTGSAGELFF.

The chain has TRBV4-1 and TRBJ2-7; 9 positions agree with TRBD1. The V segment lost 4 bases and the J segment 1 base; nucleotides outside the gene matches: 5. The CDR3 is 15 residues long. Germline assignment: CDR1 MGHRA and CDR2 YSYEKL. The CDR3 DNA follows: TGCGCCAGCAGCCTTGCGGGGACAGGGTCCTACGAGCAGTACTTC. Its protein product is CASSLAGTGSYEQYF.

The CDR3 nucleotides read TGCGCCAGCAGCCGGGTACAGGGGGCGACCTACGAGCAGTACTTC. As protein: CASSRVQGATYEQYF. The chain couples TRBV4-1 to TRBJ2-7; the match to TRBD1 covers 9 bases. Losses at the gene ends were 4 bases for V and 2 bases for J; bases not matched to a gene: 6. This CDR3 has 15 amino acids. From germline, CDR1 is MGHRA and CDR2 YSYEKL.

This clone was observed once. CDR3 in DNA: TGTGCCAGCAGCCAGGGGTCTGGAAACACCATATATTTT. The encoded protein is CASSQGSGNTIYF. The V call is TRBV6-5, the J call TRBJ1-3; D might be TRBD1 (6 bases). The CDR3 contains 13 residues. Trimming took 6 bases from V and 1 from J, leaving 7 bases between them. Per germline, CDR1 MNHEY and CDR2 SVGAGI.

The chain links TRBV25-1 to TRBJ1-5; 8 nucleotides line up with TRBD1. Germline trimming cut 6 bases from V and 5 bases from J; bases unmatched to any gene: 9. The V gene's germline CDR1 is MGHDK and CDR2 SYGVNS. This CDR3 has 15 amino acids. CDR3 region: CASSADRGFDQPQHF. In DNA, the CDR3 is TGTGCCAGCAGCGCCGACAGGGGTTTCGATCAGCCCCAGCATTTT.

A single count supports this clone. The chain recombines TRBV4-1 with TRBJ2-3; 9 nucleotides line up with TRBD2. Germline loops: CDR1 MGHRA, CDR2 YSYEKL. CDR3 size: 16 residues. V shed 2 bases, J shed 3 bases, and the junction held 6 bases outside the gene matches. The CDR3 region has the DNA TGCGCCAGCAGCCAACCACCTAGCGGGGTTACAGATACGCAGTATTTT. This sequence encodes CASSQPPSGVTDTQYF.

This chain joins TRBV4-2 and TRBJ1-1; a weak D match, TRBD1 (6 bases). The CDR3 spans 15 residues. The germline V gene has CDR1 LGHNA and CDR2 YNFKEQ. V was trimmed by 4 bases and J by 7 bases, leaving 19 bases between them. The CDR3: CASSLTQGVNLEAFF. The CDR3, as DNA: TGTGCCAGCAGCCTAACACAGGGTGTGAACCTTGAAGCTTTCTTT.

The chain couples TRBV18 to TRBJ2-4, with 11 bases aligning to TRBD1. The V gene end was trimmed by 2 bases and the J gene end by 0 bases; junction bases not matched to a gene: 15. Germline CDR1 is KGHSH and CDR2 is LQKENI. The CDR3 has 21 amino acids. CDR3 loop: CASSPGQGAKSEGLAKNIQYF. DNA of the CDR3: TGTGCCAGCTCACCAGGACAGGGGGCTAAATCGGAGGGATTAGCCAAAAACATTCAGTACTTC. Looking up the rest from reference TRBV18 and TRBJ2-4 gives the full variable domain: NAGVMQNPRHLVRRRGQEARLRCSPMKGHSHVYWYRQLPEEGLKFMVYLQKENIIDESGMPKERFSAEFPKEGPSILRIQQVVRGDSAAYFCASSPGQGAKSEGLAKNIQYFGAGTRLSVL.

V and J are TRBV6-5 and TRBJ2-5, with TRBD1 matching 12 bases. The germline CDR1 and CDR2 sequences are MNHEY and SVGAGI. This CDR3 comprises 14 residues. The junction had 5 bases not matched to a gene; V was cut back by 6 bases and J by 6 bases. The CDR3 sequence: CASRPGQGAKTQYF. For the CDR3, the DNA is TGTGCCAGCAGGCCGGGACAGGGGGCGAAGACCCAGTACTTC.

The chain has TRBV6-1 and TRBJ1-2; 7 nucleotides agree with TRBD1. CDR3 length equals 13 residues. Germline V lookup: CDR1 MNHNS, CDR2 SASEGT. With 2 bases clipped from V and 3 bases from J, the junction kept 0 bases outside the gene matches. This CDR3 reads CASSEQGDYGYTF. CDR3 sequence (DNA): TGTGCCAGCAGTGAACAGGGGGACTATGGCTACACCTTC.